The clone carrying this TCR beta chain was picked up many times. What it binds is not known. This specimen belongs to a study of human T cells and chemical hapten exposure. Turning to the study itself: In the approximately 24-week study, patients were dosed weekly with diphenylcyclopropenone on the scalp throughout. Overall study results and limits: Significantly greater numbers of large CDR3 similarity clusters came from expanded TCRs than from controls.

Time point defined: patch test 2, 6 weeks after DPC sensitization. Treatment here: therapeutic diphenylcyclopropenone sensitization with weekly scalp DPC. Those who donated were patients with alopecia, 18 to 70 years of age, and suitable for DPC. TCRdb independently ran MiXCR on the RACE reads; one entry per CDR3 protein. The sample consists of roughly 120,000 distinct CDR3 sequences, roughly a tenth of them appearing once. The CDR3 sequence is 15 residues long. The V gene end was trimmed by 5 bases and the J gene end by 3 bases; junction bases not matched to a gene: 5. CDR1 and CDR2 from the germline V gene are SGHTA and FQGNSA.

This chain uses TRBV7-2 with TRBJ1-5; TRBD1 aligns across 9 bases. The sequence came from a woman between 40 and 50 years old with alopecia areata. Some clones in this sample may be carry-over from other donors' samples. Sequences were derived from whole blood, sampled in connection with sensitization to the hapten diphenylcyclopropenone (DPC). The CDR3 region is CASSPDRGSNQPQHF. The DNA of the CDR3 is TGTGCCAGCAGCCCGGACAGGGGCTCCAATCAGCCCCAGCATTTT.